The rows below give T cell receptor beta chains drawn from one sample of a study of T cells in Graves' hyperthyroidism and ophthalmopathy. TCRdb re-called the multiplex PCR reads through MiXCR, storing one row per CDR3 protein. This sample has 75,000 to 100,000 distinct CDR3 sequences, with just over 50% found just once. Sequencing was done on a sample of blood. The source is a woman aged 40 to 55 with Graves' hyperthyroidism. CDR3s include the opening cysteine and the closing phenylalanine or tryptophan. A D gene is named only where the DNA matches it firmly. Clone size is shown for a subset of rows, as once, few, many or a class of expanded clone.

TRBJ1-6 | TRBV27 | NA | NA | TGTGCCAGCACGTATAACGATTCACCCCTCCACTTT | CASTYNDSPLHF
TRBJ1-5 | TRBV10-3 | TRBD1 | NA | TGTGCCATCAGTCGGACAGGGGTAAATCAGCCCCAGCACTTT | CAISRTGVNQPQHF
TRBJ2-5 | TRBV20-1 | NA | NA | TGCAGTGCTAACCGACAGGTTGGAGAGACCCAGTACTTC | CSANRQVGETQYF
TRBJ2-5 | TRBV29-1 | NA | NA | TGCAGCGTCACCAGGACCCAGTACTTC | CSVTRTQYF
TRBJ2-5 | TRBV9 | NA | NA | TGTGCCAGCAGCGTTGCAGGGTACCGAACGGAGACCCAGTACTTC | CASSVAGYRTETQYF
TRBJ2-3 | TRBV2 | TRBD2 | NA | TGTGCCAGTCAGCGGGAGGGACGACAGGCAGATACGCAGTATTTT | CASQREGRQADTQYF
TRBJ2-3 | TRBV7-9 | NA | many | TGTGCCAGCAGCTTAGGAACGAGCACAGATACGCAGTATTTT | CASSLGTSTDTQYF
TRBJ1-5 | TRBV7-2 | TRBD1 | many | TGTGCCAGCAGCTCCCTCAGGGGGCCGAATCAGCCCCAGCATTTT | CASSSLRGPNQPQHF
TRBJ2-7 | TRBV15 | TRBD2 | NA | TGTGCCACCAGCAGAGATCGTGCGGGAGGTAGGCACGAGCAGTACTTC | CATSRDRAGGRHEQYF
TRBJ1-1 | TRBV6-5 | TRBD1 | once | TGTGCCAGCAGTAACAGGGGGCGGTATGAAGCTTTCTTT | CASSNRGRYEAFF
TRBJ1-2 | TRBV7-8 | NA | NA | TGTGCCAGCAGCTTTAGCGGACTAGCGGGAGGGTATGGCTACACCTTC | CASSFSGLAGGYGYTF
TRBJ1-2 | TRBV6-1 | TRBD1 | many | TGTGCCAGCAGTGTTCGCGACAGGGGTGGCTACACCTTC | CASSVRDRGGYTF
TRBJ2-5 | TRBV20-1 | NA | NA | TGCAGTGCTAGAGATCCGGCAAGGACCGTCTCTATCCAAGAGACCCAGTACTTC | CSARDPARTVSIQETQYF
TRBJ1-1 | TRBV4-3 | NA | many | TGCGCCAGCAGCCAAGGTCGTTTTGAAGCTTTCTTT | CASSQGRFEAFF
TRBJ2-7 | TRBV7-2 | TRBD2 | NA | TGTGCCAGCAGCCGGACTAGCGGGAGCAGTTTC | CASSRTSGSSF
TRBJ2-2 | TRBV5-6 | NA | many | TGTGCCAGCAGCTTGAGGATCACCGGGGAGCTGTTTTTT | CASSLRITGELFF
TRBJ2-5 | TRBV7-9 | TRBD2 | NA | TGTGCCAGCAGCCGCCTAGCGGGAGGGCGGGTAGAGACCCAGTACTTC | CASSRLAGGRVETQYF
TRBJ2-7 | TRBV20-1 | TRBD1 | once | TGCAGTGCTGACGGACAGGGCGAGGGGGCCTACTTC | CSADGQGEGAYF
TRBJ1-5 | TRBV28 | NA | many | TGTGCCAGCAGTCAGGGGACCATGGCCCAGCATTTT | CASSQGTMAQHF
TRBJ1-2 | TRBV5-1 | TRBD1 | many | TGCGCCAGCAGACCCGGACAGGGAACATATGGCTACACCTTC | CASRPGQGTYGYTF
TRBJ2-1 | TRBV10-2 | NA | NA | TGCGCCAGCAGTGTGGACCCGAGCTCCTACAATGAGCAGTTCTTC | CASSVDPSSYNEQFF
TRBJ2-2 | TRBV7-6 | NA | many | TGTGCCAGCAGCTCCCTCACAGGCCCCGGGGAGCTGTTTTTT | CASSSLTGPGELFF
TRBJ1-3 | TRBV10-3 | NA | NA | TGTGCCATCAGTGAGGGGCCAGGGTTCTCTGGAAACACCATATATTTT | CAISEGPGFSGNTIYF
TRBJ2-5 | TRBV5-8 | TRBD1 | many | TGTGCCAGCAGCTCAGGACAGGGAAGAGAGACCCAGTACTTC | CASSSGQGRETQYF
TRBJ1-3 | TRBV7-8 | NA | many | TGTGCCAGCAGCTCTATCTCCCCTCTGACAGTTTATGGAAACACCATATATTTT | CASSSISPLTVYGNTIYF
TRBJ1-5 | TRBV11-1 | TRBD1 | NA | TGTGCCTGGACCCAAGGACAGGGCGGCCAGCCCCAGCATTTT | CAWTQGQGGQPQHF
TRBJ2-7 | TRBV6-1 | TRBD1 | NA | TGTGCCAGTAGACAGGGCGAACAGGGGTTCGAGCAGTACTTC | CASRQGEQGFEQYF
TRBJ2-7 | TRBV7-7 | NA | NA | TGTGCTAGCAGCTTAGCCCCAGGAGGAGAGCAGTACTTC | CASSLAPGGEQYF
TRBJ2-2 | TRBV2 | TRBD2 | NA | TGTGCCAGCAGTGTTGGACTAGCGGGAGGGCCGGTCGGGGAGCTGTTTTTT | CASSVGLAGGPVGELFF
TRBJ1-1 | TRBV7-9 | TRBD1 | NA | TGTGCCAGCAGCGGACAGGCTGGGGCTTTCTTT | CASSGQAGAFF
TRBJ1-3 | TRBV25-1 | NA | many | TGTGCCAGCAGTGAAGGGACATTCCTCGGAGGCGGAAACACCATATATTTT | CASSEGTFLGGGNTIYF
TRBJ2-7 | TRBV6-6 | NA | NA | TGTGCCAGCAGCCGGGTCTACGAGCAGTACTTC | CASSRVYEQYF
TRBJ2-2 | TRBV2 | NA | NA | TGTGCCAGCATCTACCAGGGGCATTGGGAGCTGTTTTTT | CASIYQGHWELFF
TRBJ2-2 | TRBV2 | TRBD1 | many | TGTGCCAGCCAGACAGGGTCGAACACCGGGGAGCTGTTTTTT | CASQTGSNTGELFF
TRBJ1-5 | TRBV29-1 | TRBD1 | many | TGCAGCGCAGGACAGGGTGGTCAGCCCCAGCATTTT | CSAGQGGQPQHF
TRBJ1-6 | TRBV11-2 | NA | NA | TGTGCCAGCAGCTCGGGGGGCGGCTCACCCCTCCACTTT | CASSSGGGSPLHF
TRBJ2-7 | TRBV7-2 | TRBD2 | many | TGTGCCAGCAGCCCTCGCGTGGGACTAGCGGCCTACGAGCAGTACTTC | CASSPRVGLAAYEQYF
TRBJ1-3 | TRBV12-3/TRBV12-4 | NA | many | TGTGCCAGCAGTTTGGGCAGCTCTGGAAACACCATATATTTT | CASSLGSSGNTIYF
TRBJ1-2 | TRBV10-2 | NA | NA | TGCGCCAGCAGTGAGCCTTTACAGGGCGTACGGGAGGGCTACACCTTC | CASSEPLQGVREGYTF
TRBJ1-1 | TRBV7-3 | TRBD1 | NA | TGTGCCAGCAGCTTTACGACAGGGGACAGGGTGGCTTTCTTT | CASSFTTGDRVAFF
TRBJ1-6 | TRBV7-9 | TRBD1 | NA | TGTGCCAGCAGCTTGGGACAGGGGACACCCCTCCACTTT | CASSLGQGTPLHF
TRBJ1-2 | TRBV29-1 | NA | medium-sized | TGCAGCGTTATGGGCTACACCTTC | CSVMGYTF
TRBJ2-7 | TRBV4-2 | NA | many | TGTGCCAGCAGCCAAGTAGCGGACAGCTCCTACGAGCAGTACTTC | CASSQVADSSYEQYF
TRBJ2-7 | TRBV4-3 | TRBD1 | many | TGCGCCAGCAGCCAGGTTACAGGGGCCTACGAGCAGTACTTC | CASSQVTGAYEQYF
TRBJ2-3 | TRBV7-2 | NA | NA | TGCGCCAGCAGCCATCCCCAGGAGAGGTGCACAGATACGCAGTATTTT | CASSHPQERCTDTQYF
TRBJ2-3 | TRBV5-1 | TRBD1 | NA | TGCGCCAGCAGCATTGGGACAGGGAGCACAGATACGCAGTATTTT | CASSIGTGSTDTQYF
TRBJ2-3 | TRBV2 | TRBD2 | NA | TGTGCCAGCAGTGAAGCGATTACCGGGACTAGCGGGAGGGCCCGTCGCACAGATACGCAGTATTTT | CASSEAITGTSGRARRTDTQYF
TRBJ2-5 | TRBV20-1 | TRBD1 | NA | TGCAGTGCTGACGGACAGGGTCAAGAGACCCAGTACTTC | CSADGQGQETQYF
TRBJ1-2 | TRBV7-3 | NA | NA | TGTGCCAGCAGTTATCAGGGGTGGGCAGAGACTGGCTACACCTTC | CASSYQGWAETGYTF
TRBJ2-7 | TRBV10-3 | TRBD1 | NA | TGTGCCATCATGGCGGCAGGGGGCACCTACGAGCAGTACTTC | CAIMAAGGTYEQYF
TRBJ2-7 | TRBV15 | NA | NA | TGTGCCACCAGGGACAACCTCTACGAGCAGTACTTC | CATRDNLYEQYF
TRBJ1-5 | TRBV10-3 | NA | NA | TGTGCCATCAAGGGGGGGGGGAATCAGCCCCAGCATTTT | CAIKGGGNQPQHF
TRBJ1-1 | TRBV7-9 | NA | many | TGTGCCAGCAGCCCGGACAGCTCTGAAGCTTTCTTT | CASSPDSSEAFF
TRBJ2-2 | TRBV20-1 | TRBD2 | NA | TGCAGTGCCAGCAGCGGGGCAAGAACCGGGGAGCTGTTTTTT | CSASSGARTGELFF